This TCR beta chain was profiled in a study of control samples from healthy donors and cancer patients. Repertoires were generated with immunoSEQ multiplex PCR, while TCRdb's copy carries only in-frame clones and drops some. In the table there are 90,000 or so clones, 84% of which are singletons. Germline assignment: CDR1 MDHEN and CDR2 SYDVKM. CDR3 size: 17 residues. The V and J ends lost 1 base and 1 base respectively, with 14 bases between them. Sample: PBMCs. The sequence was collected from a man in his sixties or seventies with lung cancer. V is TRBV28 and J is TRBJ1-5; D is possibly TRBD1 (5 bases). This CDR3 is CASSLSQGVGSNQPQHF. The CDR3, as DNA: TGTGCCAGCAGTTTATCTCAAGGGGTAGGGAGCAATCAGCCCCAGCATTTT.